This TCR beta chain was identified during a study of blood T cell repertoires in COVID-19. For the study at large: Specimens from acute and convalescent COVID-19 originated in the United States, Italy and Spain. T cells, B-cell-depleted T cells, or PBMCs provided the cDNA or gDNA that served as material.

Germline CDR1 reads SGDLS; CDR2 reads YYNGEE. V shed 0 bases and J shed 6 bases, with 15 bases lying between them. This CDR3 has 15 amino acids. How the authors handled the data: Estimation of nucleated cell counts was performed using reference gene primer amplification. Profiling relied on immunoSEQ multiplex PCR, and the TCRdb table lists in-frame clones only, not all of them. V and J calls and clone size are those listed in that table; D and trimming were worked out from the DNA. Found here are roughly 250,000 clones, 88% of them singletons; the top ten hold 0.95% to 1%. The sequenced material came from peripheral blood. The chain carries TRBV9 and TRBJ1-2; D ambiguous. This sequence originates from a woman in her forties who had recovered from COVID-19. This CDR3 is CASSVGPTVRDGYTF. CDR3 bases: TGTGCCAGCAGCGTAGGTCCGACCGTTCGGGATGGCTACACCTTC.